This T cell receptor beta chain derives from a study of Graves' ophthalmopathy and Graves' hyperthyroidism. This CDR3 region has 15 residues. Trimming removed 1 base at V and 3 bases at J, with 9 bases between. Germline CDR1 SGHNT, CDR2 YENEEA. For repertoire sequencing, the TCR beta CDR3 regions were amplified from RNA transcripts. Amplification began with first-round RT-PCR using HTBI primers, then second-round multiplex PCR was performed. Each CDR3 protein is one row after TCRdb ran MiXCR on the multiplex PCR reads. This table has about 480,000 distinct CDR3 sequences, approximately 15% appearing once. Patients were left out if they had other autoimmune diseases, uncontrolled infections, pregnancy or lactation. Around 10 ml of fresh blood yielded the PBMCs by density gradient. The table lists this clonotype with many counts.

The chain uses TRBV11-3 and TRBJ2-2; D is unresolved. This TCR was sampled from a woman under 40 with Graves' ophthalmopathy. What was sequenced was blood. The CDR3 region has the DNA TGTGCCAGCAGCTTAGTAGTGGGCCACACCGGGGAGCTGTTTTTT. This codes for CASSLVVGHTGELFF.